This passage covers 24 T cell receptor beta chains from one sample sequenced in a study of blood T cell repertoires in COVID-19. The assay was immunoSEQ multiplex PCR, and TCRdb's table has in-frame clones only and misses some. The data hold approximately 250,000 clones, with 84% observed a single time. The sample was peripheral blood. The receptors derive from a man between 45 and 60 years old with acute or convalescent COVID-19.

The chain recombines TRBV25-1 with TRBJ2-1, with 8 bases that match TRBD2. The junction had 8 bases not matched to a gene; V was cut back by 1 base and J by 3 bases. Germline V lookup: CDR1 MGHDK, CDR2 SYGVNS. This CDR3 is 17 amino acids long. As DNA, the CDR3 is TGTGCCAGCAGTGAATGGGATAGGGGACTAGACTACAATGAGCAGTTCTTC. It yields the protein CASSEWDRGLDYNEQFF.

CDR3: CATSGADTQYF. CDR3 coding DNA: TGTGCCACCAGTGGAGCTGATACGCAGTATTTT. This chain links TRBV24-1 with TRBJ2-3; no definite D call. The ends were cut back, 5 bases at V and 6 bases at J, with 5 bases in the middle. CDR1 KGHDR and CDR2 SFDVKD come from the germline V gene. The CDR3 is 11 residues long.

The table lists this clone with a few counts. This chain joins TRBV30 and TRBJ2-1, with 8 bases lining up with TRBD1. The CDR3 loop spans 12 amino acids. Germline trimming cut 4 bases from V and 8 bases from J; bases unmatched to any gene: 4. Germline CDR1 is GTSNPN and CDR2 is SVGIG (reference sequence). The CDR3 is CAWIATGDEQFF. The CDR3 DNA reads TGTGCCTGGATTGCGACAGGGGATGAGCAGTTCTTC.

This clone was seen once. The chain employs TRBV5-5 and TRBJ2-1; 7 bases are a match to TRBD2. The CDR3 spans 17 residues. Per germline, CDR1 SGHKS and CDR2 YYEKEE (reference sequence). The trim removed 0 bases at V and 3 bases at J, leaving 9 bases unmatched. DNA for the CDR3: TGTGCCAGCAGCTTGGGCCTCGGACGGGGGGACTACAATGAGCAGTTCTTC. Its translation: CASSLGLGRGDYNEQFF.

The chain joins TRBV18 to TRBJ1-5, with 7 bases aligning to TRBD1. The CDR3 covers 16 residues. The trim removed 0 bases at V and 3 bases at J, leaving 5 bases unmatched. CDR1 and CDR2 (germline): KGHSH, LQKENI. The CDR3 sequence is CASSPPGDRANQPQHF. The CDR3 nucleotides read TGTGCCAGCTCACCACCTGGAGACAGGGCCAATCAGCCCCAGCATTTT.

This sequence joins TRBV5-4 and TRBJ2-2, with TRBD2 matching over 9 bases. The CDR3 length is 16 residues. After removal of 4 bases from V and 4 bases from J, the junction contained 8 bases not matched to a gene. CDR1 is SGHNT, CDR2 YYREEE, per germline (reference sequence). The CDR3 reads CASSAIAGEGTGELFF. The CDR3 nucleotides read TGTGCCAGCAGCGCTATAGCGGGGGAGGGCACCGGGGAGCTGTTTTTT.

The chain has TRBV19 and TRBJ2-7; no clear D. V was trimmed by 6 bases and J by 1 base, leaving 13 bases between them. Germline V gene lookup returns CDR1 LNHDA and CDR2 SQIVND (reference sequence). The CDR3 totals 14 residues. CDR3 DNA: TGTGCCAGTAGCGCAGGTGGTAGTTCCTACGAGCAGTACTTC. It is translated as CASSAGGSSYEQYF.

CDR3 region: CASNRGLMNTEAFF. CDR3 nucleotides: TGTGCCTCGAACAGGGGCCTCATGAACACTGAAGCTTTCTTT. This chain uses TRBV2 with TRBJ1-1; the match to TRBD1 covers 7 bases. The length of the CDR3 is 14 residues. J was trimmed by 0 bases and V by 11 bases; bases with no gene match: 9. The V gene's germline CDR1 is SNHLY and CDR2 FYNNEI. Combining the CDR3 with reference TRBV2 and TRBJ1-1 gives the whole variable domain EPEVTQTPSHQVTQMGQEVILRCVPISNHLYFYWYRQILGQKVEFLVSFYNNEISEKSEIFDDQFSVERPDGSNFTLKIRSTKLEDSAMYFCASNRGLMNTEAFFGQGTRLTVV.

V is TRBV4-1 and J is TRBJ2-7, with D possibly matching TRBD2 (7 bases). CDR3 length: 15 residues. The germline V and J ends were trimmed by 1 base and 7 bases, with 17 bases remaining between them. Looked up from germline, CDR1 is MGHRA and CDR2 is YSYEKL. CDR3 in DNA: TGCGCCAGCAGCCAAGTAATTCGGGGGGCGAGAGAGCAGTACTTC. The encoded protein is CASSQVIRGAREQYF.

Only a few counts were recorded for this clone. CDR3 in amino acids: CAISFPDRAAFGERGNNEQFF. CDR3 DNA: TGTGCCATCAGTTTCCCGGACAGGGCGGCCTTTGGCGAAAGGGGTAACAATGAGCAGTTCTTC. This chain connects TRBV10-3 to TRBJ2-1; 8 positions match TRBD1. The CDR3 is 21 residues long. Per the germline V gene, CDR1 is ENHRY and CDR2 is SYGVKD. J was trimmed by 5 bases and V by 5 bases; bases with no gene match: 26.

This clone was found a few times. The V gene is TRBV6-5, the J gene TRBJ1-1, with a possible D match to TRBD1 (6 bases). Trimming cost V 0 bases and J 6 bases, with 11 bases left between them. CDR3 length: 14 amino acids. In germline, CDR1 is MNHEY, CDR2 SVGAGI. The CDR3 DNA sequence: TGTGCCAGCAGTTACTCGATGGGGGCGGCTGAAGCTTTCTTT. This sequence encodes CASSYSMGAAEAFF.

The V gene is TRBV18, the J gene TRBJ1-2; possible D gene TRBD1, 6 bases. CDR1 KGHSH and CDR2 LQKENI come from the germline V gene. CDR3 length equals 13 residues. Trimming cost V 2 bases and J 4 bases, with 8 bases left between them. The CDR3: CASSPGQSYGYTF. CDR3 nucleotide sequence: TGTGCCAGCTCACCAGGACAGAGCTATGGCTACACCTTC.

Only a few counts were recorded for this clone. CDR3 DNA sequence: TGCGCCAGCAAGTTGGGGCGTGGTGAGCAGTTCTTC. It codes for CASKLGRGEQFF. J is TRBJ2-1 and V is TRBV5-1; TRBD1 is a possible D gene (5 bases). With 6 bases removed from V and 9 bases from J, the gap between germline ends came to 13 bases. The CDR3 runs 12 residues. The V gene's germline CDR1 is SGHRS and CDR2 YFSETQ.

In its sample, this clone was seen a few times. The CDR3, as DNA: TGTGCCAGCAGCTTGGGAGGGGGCCATCCAAACGCCGGGGAGCTGTTTTTT. Encoded protein: CASSLGGGHPNAGELFF. This rearrangement joins TRBV5-4 to TRBJ2-2, with 7 bases lining up with TRBD1. CDR1 is SGHNT, CDR2 YYREEE, per germline (reference sequence). The length of the CDR3 is 17 residues. Trimming took 0 bases from V and 6 from J; bases not matched to a gene: 11.

CDR3 bases: TGTGCCAGCAGTCACCCGGGGACAGGGATCTTGGAGGAGCTGTTTTTT. It is translated as CASSHPGTGILEELFF. This chain links TRBV28 with TRBJ2-2, with 9 bases aligning to TRBD1. Looked up from germline, CDR1 is MDHEN and CDR2 is SYDVKM. This CDR3 is built from 16 residues. V gave up 5 bases and J gave up 10 bases; unmatched junction bases: 14.

This chain joins TRBV6-6 and TRBJ2-7; 13 nucleotides agree with TRBD2. CDR3 size: 15 residues. Germline CDR1 MNHNY, CDR2 SVGAGI (reference sequence). Trimming at V came to 4 bases and at J to 4 bases, leaving 4 bases not matched to a gene. CDR3 residues: CASSLLAGGPYEQYF. CDR3 coding DNA: TGTGCCAGCAGTTTACTAGCGGGAGGGCCATACGAGCAGTACTTC.

The gene calls are TRBV12-5 and TRBJ2-5; 7 nucleotides align to TRBD2. From germline, CDR1 is LGHNT and CDR2 FRNRAP. The V segment lost 5 bases and the J segment 2 bases; nucleotides outside the gene matches: 8. The CDR3 extends over 15 amino acids. The CDR3 loop is CASGPGGGGQETQYF. CDR3 nucleotide sequence: TGTGCTAGTGGTCCTGGTGGGGGGGGGCAAGAGACCCAGTACTTC.

The chain uses TRBV30 and TRBJ2-3; 8 nucleotides line up with TRBD2. The CDR3 is 14 residues long. CDR1 GTSNPN and CDR2 SVGIG come from the germline V gene (reference sequence). Trimming cost V 4 bases and J 3 bases; bases outside gene matches: 6. CDR3 coding DNA: TGTGCCTGGACCACAGGGACTAGTACAGATACGCAGTATTTT. Translation gives CAWTTGTSTDTQYF.

The chain carries TRBV7-9 and TRBJ2-1, with 9 bases matching TRBD2. This CDR3 is built from 16 residues. Germline V lookup: CDR1 SEHNR, CDR2 FQNEAQ (reference sequence). The V gene end was trimmed by 5 bases and the J gene end by 6 bases; junction bases not matched to a gene: 11. This CDR3 reads CASSRYGASGVNEQFF. As DNA, the CDR3 is TGTGCCAGCAGCCGATACGGAGCTAGCGGGGTCAATGAGCAGTTCTTC.

This sequence joins TRBV5-1 and TRBJ2-7; TRBD1 aligns across 7 bases. Trimming removed 3 bases from V and 2 bases from J; junction bases left unmatched: 11. The CDR3 loop spans 16 amino acids. The germline CDR1 and CDR2 sequences are SGHRS and YFSETQ. The CDR3 here is CASSWPPGQHTYEQYF. CDR3 nucleotide sequence: TGCGCCAGCAGCTGGCCCCCGGGACAGCATACCTACGAGCAGTACTTC.

V is TRBV6-6 and J is TRBJ2-3, with TRBD2 as a possible D gene (6 bases). CDR1 is MNHNY, CDR2 SVGAGI, per germline (reference sequence). V shed 8 bases and J shed 3 bases, with 15 bases lying between them. CDR3 length equals 14 residues. CDR3 loop: CASYGGRLTDTQYF. Written as DNA, the CDR3 is TGTGCCAGCTACGGGGGTAGGCTGACAGATACGCAGTATTTT.

This rearrangement joins TRBV6-5 to TRBJ1-5; D is unresolved. The CDR3 has 14 amino acids. The V gene lost 5 bases and the J gene lost 5 bases, with 13 bases spanning the gap. Germline CDR1 reads MNHEY; CDR2 reads SVGAGI. The CDR3 DNA is TGTGCCAGCAGTACTCGATTGGGAGATCAGCCCCAGCATTTT. Protein sequence: CASSTRLGDQPQHF.

The rearrangement links TRBV7-3 to TRBJ1-2; D may be TRBD1 (6 bases). Germline lookup yields CDR1 SGHTA and CDR2 FQGTGA. This CDR3 is 15 amino acids long. Trimming took off 5 bases at V and 4 bases at J, with 17 bases between the two ends. The DNA of the CDR3 is TGTGCCAGCAGCCCCTCCGGGGGGCGAGGCTATGGCTACACCTTC. Translated, it gives CASSPSGGRGYGYTF.

The rearrangement uses TRBV28 and TRBJ2-1; TRBD2 matches 7 bases. Germline values: CDR1 MDHEN, CDR2 SYDVKM. V shed 10 bases, J shed 0 bases, and the junction held 9 bases outside the gene matches. This CDR3 has 15 amino acids. The CDR3 is CATLTRGSSYNEQFF. CDR3 DNA: TGTGCCACACTCACCCGCGGGAGCTCCTACAATGAGCAGTTCTTC.